This entry concerns a single T cell receptor (beta chain). Its cognate antigen is unknown. The sample is drawn from a study of blood T cells in healthy people across ages. Overall study findings and caveats: A roughly linear age-dependent decrease characterized TCR beta diversity per million T cells.

Germline V gene lookup returns CDR1 MNHEY and CDR2 SVGAGI. The CDR3 loop spans 13 amino acids. V was trimmed by 6 bases and J by 7 bases, leaving 15 bases between them. Using a J-beta primer mix together with a sample-barcoded 5' primer, a second PCR was run for about 6 to 12 cycles. The template-switch adaptor, which had 12 random nucleotides, put a tag on each cDNA molecule. Using its own MiXCR run on the 5' RACE reads, TCRdb lists one record per CDR3 protein. The table lists around 780,000 distinct CDR3 sequences, roughly 56% of them singletons. The sample providers were healthy Caucasian people from Russia, aged roughly 6 to 90.

The source of this sequence is a middle-aged man in good health. The J gene is TRBJ2-5, the V gene TRBV6-5; weak D call: TRBD2 (7 bases). The sequenced material came from blood. The CDR3 coding sequence is TGTGCCAGCAGCCGCGGGGGCCAGGGGACCCAGTACTTC. It codes for CASSRGGQGTQYF.